Sequencing of this TCR beta chain was carried out in a study of blood T cell repertoires in COVID-19 (TCRdb year 2020). Describing the broader study: Samples covering the acute and convalescent phases of COVID-19 were provided by collaborators in the United States, Italy and Spain. The prospective study material was composed of cDNA or gDNA derived from T cells, B-cell-depleted T cells, or PBMCs. Deeply sampled blood TCRbeta repertoires from subjects exposed to, actively infected with, or recovered from COVID-19 were included in the dataset. The repertoires were released in a freely available public database meant as a resource for research on the immune response to SARS-CoV-2. The samples were drawn from two sources: the first 160 participants of the ongoing ImmuneRACE study, and approximately 1,300 subjects contributed by 6 global collaborators. Nearly every sample came with metadata listing a de-identified subject ID, COVID-19 status, age in years and sex. Where available, HLA class I and class II types were obtained from metadata supplied by the sample provider rather than from assay-based typing. Summary of the overall study and its limitations: The amount of clinical and demographic metadata varied by source and participant and was provided uncurated.

Concerning this clone: The specificity of this receptor is unknown. No base qualities exist here, and no much larger clone lies one base off it.

The collaborating institutions used their own protocols to collect whole blood in K2EDTA tubes. For TCRbeta analysis, collaborators shipped samples as frozen whole blood, isolated PBMCs, or DNA extracted from either of those sample types. Counted from cysteine to phenylalanine, this CDR3 has 15 amino acids. The kept DNA is CDR3 alone, 45 bases in frame from the first base. The V end gives up 1 base and the J end 7 bases, leaving 7 bases in the junction not matched to a gene. Per the germline V gene (reference sequence), LNHDA is the CDR1 and SQIVND is the CDR2. TCRbeta CDR3 regions were amplified from genomic DNA using the immunoSEQ Assay, a bias-controlled multiplex PCR. The published analysis was carried out like this. The number of nucleated cells in each sample was estimated from the amplification of reference gene primers within the assay. Sequence reads were collapsed and filtered to measure the absolute abundance of every unique TCRbeta CDR3 rearrangement. For each sample, productive Simpson clonality was calculated as the square root of Simpson's diversity index over productive rearrangements. Sourced from immuneACCESS, this table was stored by TCRdb with only in-frame sequences that have V and J called. A share of the clones is absent; for the studies checked, an unresolved V gene accounts for under half, and the remainder has no known explanation. V and J calls and clone size are given by that table; D and trimming were obtained from the DNA. Here the sample has tens of thousands of clones; 84% occur a single time. The ten top clones hold 2.6% of the sample.

This clonotype was obtained from a man aged 45-65 years with acute or convalescent COVID-19. The sequence links TRBV19 to TRBJ1-5, and 7 junction bases match TRBD1. The sample was peripheral blood. The sequence in DNA is TGTGCCAGTAGTATAGGAGAGACAGGGTTCCAGCCCCAGCATTTT. Its product reads: CASSIGETGFQPQHF. Full variable domain (CDR3 extended with the reference TRBV19 and TRBJ1-5 proteins): DGGITQSPKYLFRKEGQNVTLSCEQNLNHDAMYWYRQDPGQGLRLIYYSQIVNDFQKGDIAEGYSVSREKKESFPLTVTSAQKNPTAFYLCASSIGETGFQPQHFGDGTRLSIL.